This TCR beta chain is from a study of T cells in Graves' hyperthyroidism and ophthalmopathy. Study-wide findings and caveats: Most thyroid clonotypes expanded above 0.001 were also detected in blood.

TCR beta CDR3 regions were amplified from RNA. Initially, a first-round RT-PCR of the TCR CDR3 employed the HTBI primer set. TCRdb independently ran MiXCR on the multiplex PCR reads; one entry per CDR3 protein. The sample has around 350,000 distinct CDR3 sequences, roughly 25% seen once. It was uncontrolled infection, other autoimmune disease, pregnancy or lactation that excluded patients. Diagnostic decisions used clinical symptoms, serum thyroxine and TRAb, thyroid ultrasound and orbital computed tomography. The germline gives CDR1 SEHNR, CDR2 FQNEAQ (reference sequence). CDR3 size: 14 residues. Of note for this clonotype: Its cognate antigen is unknown. A read error may account for a junction end that differs from germline.

The clonotype was recovered from a man aged 50-60 years with Graves' hyperthyroidism. Sequences were obtained from blood. The genes are TRBV7-9 and TRBJ2-1; TRBD1 matches at 10 bases. The CDR3 is CASSPKTGGDERFF. DNA of the CDR3: TGTGCCAGCAGCCCAAAGACAGGGGGCGATGAGCGGTTCTTC.